This T cell receptor (beta chain) derives from a study of shared clonotypes between healthy human individuals. Study overall: Each donor had three CD4 naive, three CD4 memory, two CD8 naive and one CD8 memory plate. Broader study findings: As a rule, naive subsets had a larger estimated richness than memory subsets. An expected dependence of interdonor clonotype sharing on sequencing depth was noted.

The CDR3 has 12 residues. Germline V gene data show CDR1 as SEHNR and CDR2 as FQNEAQ (reference sequence). Trimming shortened V by 8 bases and J by 5 bases, and 10 bases separated the two germline ends. Using immunoSEQ multiplex PCR, the repertoire was profiled, and TCRdb retains in-frame clones only, with some absent. The data contain under 750,000 clones, over 60% of them singletons. This clone was recorded a few times. The antigen is not known. The genes are TRBV7-9 and TRBJ2-1, with unresolved D. Sequenced: memory CD4+ T cells sorted from blood. Subset indicated: CD45RA-negative fraction. The TCR was taken from a woman aged 25 to 45 in good health. The CDR3 nucleotides read TGTGCCAGCCAATTAAGAGACAATGAGCAGTTCTTC. It specifies CASQLRDNEQFF.